The T cell receptor beta chain described here comes from a study of blood T cell repertoires in COVID-19. Which cohort a participant joined came from the clinical history participants gave. Donors in Cohort 3 counted as recovered after two negative PCRs, clearance, or symptom resolution. Generated by immunoSEQ multiplex PCR, the TCRdb table keeps only in-frame clones and is missing some. The profile shows around 20,000 clones, about 87% of them singletons. The receptor comes from a woman aged 30 to 39 who had recovered from COVID-19. Material for sequencing was PBMCs or T cells enriched from blood (not recorded which).

The CDR3 bases are TGTGCCAGCAGTCTAGGGACAGCTTCCTACAATGAGCAGTTCTTC. This encodes CASSLGTASYNEQFF. The V call is TRBV6-5, the J call TRBJ2-1, with 7 bases that match TRBD1. Germline CDR1 is MNHEY and CDR2 is SVGAGI. The CDR3 length is 15 residues. With V trimmed by 5 bases and J by 1 base, 5 bases remained unmatched.